This T cell receptor (beta chain) was obtained from a study of CD8 T cells in ankylosing spondylitis. General study findings and limits: There were earlier reports of some motif variants in reactive arthritis synovial fluid and blood. Peripheral blood samples showed relatively rare disease-linked clones, and these clones were CD8+. In ankylosing spondylitis blood, a motif of about 8 highly homologous TCR beta variants appeared characteristic. Significantly higher representation of disease-linked clones was reported for matched ankylosing spondylitis synovial fluid.

The CDR3 runs 12 residues. V lost 4 bases, J lost 3 bases, and 9 bases lay in between. In germline, CDR1 is SQVTM, CDR2 ANQGSEA. In the case of this clonotype: Its matching antigen is unknown.

Molecular-barcoded quantitative 5'-RACE produced these TCR beta libraries. From the 5' RACE reads, TCRdb called clonotypes with MiXCR, one entry per CDR3 protein. In the table there are about 540,000 distinct CDR3 sequences, about an eighth of which are singletons. Sequencing was performed on blood, either unsorted or a sorted T cell fraction (not recorded which). This receptor was obtained from a male donor with ankylosing spondylitis. V and J are TRBV29-1 and TRBJ1-1; D is unresolved. The CDR3 loop is CSVGGWDTEAFF. CDR3 nucleotides: TGCAGCGTTGGTGGATGGGACACTGAAGCTTTCTTT.